These T cell receptor beta chains were read from a single sample in a study of blood T cell repertoires in COVID-19. Assay used: immunoSEQ multiplex PCR; TCRdb lists only in-frame clones, some missing. The data show about 100,000 clones, more than 70% seen once. Sequenced sample: peripheral blood. The receptor source for this set is a woman aged 30 to 39 with acute or convalescent COVID-19. The CDR3 runs from the conserved cysteine through the conserved F or W. A D gene is named only where the DNA matches it firmly. Clone size is shown for a subset of rows, as once, few, many or a class of expanded clone.

abundance	d_gene	j_gene	v_gene	CDR3nt	CDR3aa
.	.	TRBJ1-2	TRBV11-2	TGTGCCAGCAGCTTCCCCGGCCAGGATCCCAACTATGGCTACACCTTC	CASSFPGQDPNYGYTF
.	TRBD1	TRBJ1-1	TRBV19	TGTGCCAGTAGATCTCAGGGGGCTGGTAGAGCTTTCTTT	CASRSQGAGRAFF
.	.	TRBJ1-2	TRBV2	TGTGCCAGCAGTGCGTCAGCTAACTATGGCTACACCTTC	CASSASANYGYTF
.	.	TRBJ1-1	TRBV7-9	TGTGCCAGCAGCTTGGAGGGCGGCACTGAAGCTTTCTTT	CASSLEGGTEAFF
.	.	TRBJ2-2	TRBV6-4	TGTGCCAGCAGTCCTTGGAACACCGGGGAGCTGTTTTTT	CASSPWNTGELFF
.	TRBD1	TRBJ2-5	TRBV24-1	TGTGCCACCAGTGATCCCTCCGGGACAGGGGAGACCCAGTACTTC	CATSDPSGTGETQYF
.	.	TRBJ1-5	TRBV27	TGTGCCAGCAGCCCCGACAGAAGCAATCAGCCCCAGCATTTT	CASSPDRSNQPQHF
many	TRBD2	TRBJ2-7	TRBV7-2	TGTGCCAGCAGCTTAGCCGGCGGGGGGAGCTCCTACGAGCAGTACTTC	CASSLAGGGSSYEQYF
.	TRBD1	TRBJ1-1	TRBV5-6	TGTGCCAGCAGCCTAACAGGGGCCCCGAACACTGAAGCTTTCTTT	CASSLTGAPNTEAFF
few	.	TRBJ1-4	TRBV6-1	TGTGCCAGCAGTGCCCGACGTGGGGCAGGGGACCCTAATGAAAAACTGTTTTTT	CASSARRGAGDPNEKLFF
.	.	TRBJ2-1	TRBV11-3	TGTGCCAGCAGCTCCATTACAGATTACAATGAGCAGTTCTTC	CASSSITDYNEQFF
.	.	TRBJ2-3	TRBV9	TGTGCCAGCAGCACAGGGAGCACAGATACGCAGTATTTT	CASSTGSTDTQYF
.	.	TRBJ1-2	TRBV6-5	TGTGCCAGCAGTTACTCCAGTTCCAACTATGGCTACACCTTC	CASSYSSSNYGYTF
.	.	TRBJ2-2	TRBV7-3	TGTGCCAGCAGCTCCCGCGGCAGCCCGAACACCGGGGAGCTGTTTTTT	CASSSRGSPNTGELFF
.	.	TRBJ2-5	TRBV5-5	TGTGCCAGCAGCTTCCTAGGGGCGGCGGAGACCCAGTACTTC	CASSFLGAAETQYF
.	.	TRBJ1-6	TRBV7-3	TGTGCCAGCAGCTTATTTCAGTTTGGTTCACCCCTCCACTTT	CASSLFQFGSPLHF
.	.	TRBJ2-3	TRBV9	TGTGCCAGCAGCGTAGGATTGGGGCTGAGCACAGATACGCAGTATTTT	CASSVGLGLSTDTQYF
.	.	TRBJ1-1	TRBV7-8	TGTGCCAGCAGCTTAGGGGGCAGACTGAACACTGAAGCTTTCTTT	CASSLGGRLNTEAFF
.	.	TRBJ2-7	TRBV28	TGTGCCAGCAGTCCCGGGCAGGGTCAACGGCAGCAGTACTTC	CASSPGQGQRQQYF
.	.	TRBJ2-1	TRBV5-1	TGCGCCAGCAGCTTGGGAGGGGGGCAGTTCTTC	CASSLGGGQFF
.	.	TRBJ1-2	TRBV6-2/TRBV6-3	TGTGCCAGCAGCCCTCTACCCTTAGACAGATCCGATGGCTACACCTTC	CASSPLPLDRSDGYTF
.	TRBD2	TRBJ2-7	TRBV10-2	TGCGCCAGCAGCGCGAGCGGGGTTTCCTACGAGCAGTACTTC	CASSASGVSYEQYF
few	TRBD1	TRBJ1-1	TRBV6-5	TGTGCCAGCAGGGGGACAGGGTTCAGCACTGAAGCTTTCTTT	CASRGTGFSTEAFF
.	.	TRBJ2-2	TRBV11-3	TGTGCCAGCAGCTCGGGACTTGCCGGGGAGCTGTTTTTT	CASSSGLAGELFF
.	.	TRBJ1-2	TRBV5-1	TGCGCCAGCAGCTTGGCCGGGTCGTATGGCTACACCTTC	CASSLAGSYGYTF
.	.	TRBJ1-5	TRBV7-8	TGTGCCAGCTCTCAGGGTATCAGCAATCAGCCCCAGCATTTT	CASSQGISNQPQHF
.	.	TRBJ2-7	TRBV28	TGTGCCAGCAGCCCCGCATCGGGGACCTACGAGCAGTACTTC	CASSPASGTYEQYF
.	TRBD1	TRBJ1-2	TRBV30	TGTGCCTTTCACAGGGGGCAGAACTATGGCTACACCTTC	CAFHRGQNYGYTF
.	.	TRBJ1-4	TRBV2	TGTGCCAGCAGTGAAGCGCTTCTGGCAGCTAATGAAAAACTGTTTTTT	CASSEALLAANEKLFF
few	TRBD1	TRBJ2-4	TRBV12-5	TGTGCTAGTGGTTCCCCACGACAGGGGGCTGACATTCAGTACTTC	CASGSPRQGADIQYF
.	.	TRBJ1-5	TRBV14	TGTGCCAGCAGCCAAGTCGGACAGAATCAGCCCCAGCATTTT	CASSQVGQNQPQHF
.	.	TRBJ1-3	TRBV28	TGTGCCAGCAGATCCCTCGACGGAGCCTTCTCTGGAAACACCATATATTTT	CASRSLDGAFSGNTIYF
.	TRBD1	TRBJ1-4	TRBV7-8	TGTGCCAGCAGCTCTCGCCGGGACAGGAATGAAAAACTGTTTTTT	CASSSRRDRNEKLFF
.	.	TRBJ2-1	TRBV13	TGTGCCAGCAGGGTGGGGCGAAACAATGAGCAGTTCTTC	CASRVGRNNEQFF
.	TRBD1	TRBJ2-1	TRBV2	TGTGCCAGCAGTGAAGCGCTTTGGACAGGGTACAATGAGCAGTTCTTC	CASSEALWTGYNEQFF
.	.	TRBJ1-4	TRBV7-9	TGTGCCAGCAGCTTAGAGGGCAGGACTGGGGAAAAACTGTTTTTT	CASSLEGRTGEKLFF
.	.	TRBJ2-5	TRBV15	TGTGCCACCAGCGATGGGGGGACGACCCAAGAGACCCAGTACTTC	CATSDGGTTQETQYF
.	.	TRBJ2-1	TRBV12-3/TRBV12-4	TGTGCCAGCAGTTGGACAGCCGGTGAGCAGTTCTTC	CASSWTAGEQFF
.	.	TRBJ2-6	TRBV7-3	TGTGCCAGCAGCTTGACTAGCTCTGGGGCCAACGTCCTGACTTTC	CASSLTSSGANVLTF
.	.	TRBJ1-1	TRBV11-2	TGTGCCAGCAGCTCTTCGGGGGAGGTCCGATACACTGAAGCTTTCTTT	CASSSSGEVRYTEAFF
.	TRBD1	TRBJ1-2	TRBV4-1	TGCGCCAGCAGCCAAGGGGGGACAGGGAGAGGAGGCTACACCTTC	CASSQGGTGRGGYTF
.	.	TRBJ2-6	TRBV11-2	TGTGCCAGCTCTCCTACCACCTCCGACAGTGGCGGGGCCAACGTCCTGACTTTC	CASSPTTSDSGGANVLTF
.	TRBD1	TRBJ1-5	TRBV27	TGTGCCAGCAGTCCGGACAGGCCCAATCAGCCCCAGCATTTT	CASSPDRPNQPQHF
.	.	TRBJ2-1	TRBV7-9	TGTGCCAGCAGCTTAGTTGGGCAGCACAACAACAATGAGCAGTTCTTC	CASSLVGQHNNNEQFF
.	.	TRBJ1-1	TRBV5-1	TGCGCCAGCAGCTTGGGGGCAGACACTGAAGCTTTCTTT	CASSLGADTEAFF
.	TRBD2	TRBJ2-2	TRBV5-1	TGCGCCAGCAGCTTTGTGGCGGGGGGTGCCGGGGAGCTGTTTTTT	CASSFVAGGAGELFF
.	.	TRBJ1-2	TRBV2	TGTGCCAGCAGTGTGGACAGTAACTATGGCTACACCTTC	CASSVDSNYGYTF